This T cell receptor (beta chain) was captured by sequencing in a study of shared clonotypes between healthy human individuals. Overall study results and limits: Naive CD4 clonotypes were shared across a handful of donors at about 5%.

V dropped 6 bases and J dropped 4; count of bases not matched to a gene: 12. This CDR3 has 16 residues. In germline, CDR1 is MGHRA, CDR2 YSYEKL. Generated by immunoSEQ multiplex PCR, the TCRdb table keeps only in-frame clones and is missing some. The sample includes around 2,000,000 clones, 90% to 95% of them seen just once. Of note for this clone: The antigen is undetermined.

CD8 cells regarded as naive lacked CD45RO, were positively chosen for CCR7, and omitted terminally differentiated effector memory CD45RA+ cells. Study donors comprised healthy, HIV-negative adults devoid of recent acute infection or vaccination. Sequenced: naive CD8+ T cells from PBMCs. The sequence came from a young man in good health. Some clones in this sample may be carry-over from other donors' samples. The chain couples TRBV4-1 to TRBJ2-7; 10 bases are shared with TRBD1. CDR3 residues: CASSPKDRGDYYEQYF. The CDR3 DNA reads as TGCGCCAGCAGTCCCAAGGACAGGGGGGACTATTACGAGCAGTACTTC.